A selection of T cell receptor beta chains follows, all from one sample in a study of cytomegalovirus exposure and HLA in healthy donors. Repertoires were generated with immunoSEQ multiplex PCR, while TCRdb's copy carries only in-frame clones and drops some. The data hold about 150,000 clones, with around 89% observed a single time. Sequencing was performed on PBMCs. Receptors originate from a woman in her twenties or thirties in good health and CMV-seropositive. CDR3s include the opening cysteine and the closing phenylalanine or tryptophan. The D gene is left open where the match is weak. Not every row has a clone size; where given, it reads once, few, many or a size class.

>-|-|TRBV6-5|TRBJ1-5
TGTGCCAGCAGTTTCCAGGGGAATCAGCCCCAGCATTTT
CASSFQGNQPQHF
>TRBD2|-|TRBV7-9|TRBJ2-5
TGTGCCAGCAGTGAAGGGGGACTAGCGGGAGTTGAGACCCAGTACTTC
CASSEGGLAGVETQYF
>TRBD1|once|TRBV28|TRBJ1-3
TGTGCCAGCAGTCCAAATTTCGACAGGGGGTTGTTTGGAAACACCATATATTTT
CASSPNFDRGLFGNTIYF
>-|-|TRBV29-1|TRBJ1-3
TGCAGCGTTGATGCGGGCGGGATCGGATTCTGGGGAAACACCATATATTTT
CSVDAGGIGFWGNTIYF
>-|once|TRBV13|TRBJ1-1
TGTGCCAGCACCTCTGGGGGCAGGAGATCTGAAGCTTTCTTT
CASTSGGRRSEAFF
>-|-|TRBV12-5|TRBJ1-1
TGTGCTAGTGGTTTGGGCGGGATGAACACTGAAGCTTTCTTT
CASGLGGMNTEAFF
>-|-|TRBV28|TRBJ2-5
TGTGCCAGCAGTGTAGGGACAATCCAAGAGACCCAGTACTTC
CASSVGTIQETQYF
>-|-|TRBV27|TRBJ1-5
TGTGCCAGCTCGGGAGGATATAGCAATCAGCCCCAGCATTTT
CASSGGYSNQPQHF
>-|-|TRBV2|TRBJ2-1
TGTGCCAGCATGGGGGGAGACTCCTACAATGAGCAGTTCTTC
CASMGGDSYNEQFF
>TRBD2|-|TRBV5-6|TRBJ2-3
TGTGCCAGCAGCTCTGTGCCCCCTGGACTAGCGGGGACAGATACGCAGTATTTT
CASSSVPPGLAGTDTQYF
>-|-|TRBV7-9|TRBJ1-1
TGTGCCAGCAGCTTACAGGGGCGCAGCACTGAAGCTTTCTTT
CASSLQGRSTEAFF
>TRBD1|-|TRBV19|TRBJ2-7
TGTGCCAGTAGTATTACCGGGACAGGGGTCTACGAGCAGTACTTC
CASSITGTGVYEQYF
>-|-|TRBV28|TRBJ1-5
TGTGCCACCGGATTCGGGGGCAATCAGCCCCAGCATTTT
CATGFGGNQPQHF
>TRBD2|few|TRBV5-6|TRBJ2-5
TGTGCCAGCAGCCCGGGGACTAGCGGGAGGTTACAGACCCAGTACTTC
CASSPGTSGRLQTQYF
>-|-|TRBV7-2|TRBJ2-3
TGTGCCAGCAGCTCCCGACGGAGAATCACAGATACGCAGTATTTT
CASSSRRRITDTQYF
>TRBD1|-|TRBV5-4|TRBJ2-3
TGTGCCAGCAGGGGGGGACAGGGCGCAGATACGCAGTATTTT
CASRGGQGADTQYF
>TRBD2|-|TRBV2|TRBJ2-1
TGTGCCAGCAGCGCGGGACTAGCGAACCACAATGAGCAGTTCTTC
CASSAGLANHNEQFF
>-|-|TRBV10-1|TRBJ2-7
TGCGCCAGCAGTGACGGTTACGAGCAGTACTTC
CASSDGYEQYF
>-|-|TRBV19|TRBJ1-5
TGTGCCAGTAGTATTGGGTCGGGGATACGCAATCAGCCCCAGCATTTT
CASSIGSGIRNQPQHF
>-|-|TRBV15|TRBJ2-5
TGTGCCACCAGCCAGGGGCCGGTGGAGACCCAGTACTTC
CATSQGPVETQYF